Detailed here is one T cell receptor (beta chain). The data were obtained in a study of T cell repertoires in cytomegalovirus infection. Whole-study context: Both CMV infection and a matching HLA type were indicated by public TCR beta signatures.

Germline V lookup: CDR1 SGHTA, CDR2 FQGTGA. This CDR3 is 21 amino acids long. V lost 9 bases to trimming and J lost 1 base, with 35 bases between them. TCRdb re-called the reads through MiXCR, storing one row per CDR3 protein. The sample records approximately 750,000 distinct CDR3 sequences, approximately 40% being singletons. The chain is built from TRBV7-3 and TRBJ2-3; D not resolved. The TCR originated in a human donor in good health (CMV status not recorded). Some clones in this sample may be carry-over from other donors' samples. The sample taken for sequencing was PBMCs. The CDR3 DNA is TGTGCCAGGAGAAAGAGTAAACCGAGAGGTGTAGGGTATTGTGGCACAGATACGCAGTATTTT. Residues: CARRKSKPRGVGYCGTDTQYF.